A selection of T cell receptor beta chains follows, all from one sample in a study of CD8 T cells in ankylosing spondylitis. A single record per CDR3 protein comes from TCRdb applying MiXCR to the 5' RACE reads. The sample comprises 500,000 to 550,000 distinct CDR3 sequences, about 12% of which are singletons, and over 6.5% rests with the top ten. The source material was blood, either unsorted or a sorted T cell fraction (not recorded which). These receptor sequences come from a male donor with ankylosing spondylitis. The CDR3 runs from the conserved cysteine through the conserved F or W. A D gene is named only where the DNA matches it firmly. Some rows have no size entry. The others give once, few or many, or a class for an expanded clone.

D gene,clone size,V gene,J gene,CDR3 protein,CDR3 DNA
TRBD1,few,TRBV5-1,TRBJ2-7,CASSLEGPGGVGDEQYF,TGCGCCAGCAGCTTGGAGGGACCAGGGGGAGTTGGAGACGAGCAGTACTTC
TRBD2,-,TRBV5-1,TRBJ2-3,CASSPTPGLAMGTDTQYF,TGCGCCAGCAGCCCTACCCCGGGACTAGCGATGGGCACAGATACGCAGTATTTT
-,-,TRBV18,TRBJ1-1,CASGDSFTEAFF,TGTGCCAGCGGTGACAGTTTCACTGAAGCTTTCTTT
TRBD2,-,TRBV7-2,TRBJ2-7,CASSKGLAGGEQYF,TGTGCCAGCAGCAAGGGACTAGCGGGAGGCGAGCAGTACTTC
-,-,TRBV6-1,TRBJ1-4,CASTEYPPRADGEKLFF,TGTGCCAGCACCGAATACCCCCCCAGGGCCGATGGTGAAAAACTGTTTTTT
-,few,TRBV6-2/TRBV6-3,TRBJ2-5,CASSYSFASEETQYF,TGTGCCAGCAGTTACTCGTTTGCGTCCGAAGAGACCCAGTACTTC
-,-,TRBV7-9,TRBJ1-2,CATRGPDYGYTF,TGTGCCACCAGGGGTCCGGACTATGGCTACACCTTC
TRBD2,-,TRBV6-1,TRBJ2-3,CASSERLTGGRDTQYF,TGTGCCAGCAGTGAGCGCCTGACGGGGGGACGGGATACGCAGTATTTT
-,-,TRBV7-9,TRBJ2-5,CASTGEGGKETQYF,TGTGCCAGCACCGGCGAGGGGGGGAAAGAGACCCAGTACTTC
-,few,TRBV13,TRBJ1-6,CASSFSSSYNSPLHF,TGTGCCAGCAGCTTCTCCAGCTCCTATAATTCACCCCTCCACTTT
-,-,TRBV20-1,TRBJ2-4,CSARDIKDYTVAKNIQYF,TGCAGTGCTAGAGATATAAAGGACTATACGGTAGCCAAAAACATTCAGTACTTC
-,-,TRBV4-1,TRBJ2-3,CASSSLAGRVDTQYF,TGCGCCAGCAGCTCCCTCGCGGGGCGAGTAGATACGCAGTATTTT
-,few,TRBV30,TRBJ1-5,CALTGGNQPQHF,TGTGCCTTGACAGGTGGGAATCAGCCCCAGCATTTT
-,many,TRBV7-9,TRBJ2-1,CASSNRDYNEQFF,TGTGCCAGCAGCAACCGGGACTACAATGAGCAGTTCTTC
-,few,TRBV5-1,TRBJ2-5,CASEAVGGETQYF,TGCGCCAGTGAAGCGGTGGGGGGAGAGACCCAGTACTTC
-,many,TRBV12-5,TRBJ2-1,CASGLTLGTEQFF,TGTGCTAGTGGTCTTACTCTGGGTACTGAGCAGTTCTTC
-,-,TRBV30,TRBJ2-1,CAWTGLGRYEQFF,TGTGCCTGGACCGGATTGGGGCGTTACGAGCAGTTCTTC
-,-,TRBV7-8,TRBJ2-4,CASSRATSRAKNIQYF,TGTGCCAGCAGCCGAGCGACATCAAGAGCCAAAAACATTCAGTACTTC
TRBD1,many,TRBV11-2,TRBJ2-7,CASSRTGRNEQYF,TGTGCCAGCAGCCGGACAGGGAGGAACGAGCAGTACTTC
-,-,TRBV20-1,TRBJ2-5,CSALRQGGSQETQYF,TGCAGTGCCCTTCGTCAGGGGGGTTCCCAAGAGACCCAGTACTTC
TRBD2,-,TRBV20-1,TRBJ2-1,CSASSRGGRASDEQFF,TGCAGTGCTAGTTCGAGAGGCGGGAGGGCCTCGGATGAGCAGTTCTTC
-,many,TRBV5-1,TRBJ1-1,CASSLEGLDTEAFF,TGCGCCAGCAGCTTGGAGGGCTTAGACACTGAAGCTTTCTTT
TRBD1,many,TRBV29-1,TRBJ2-7,CSVGTGTAPYEQYF,TGCAGCGTAGGTACCGGGACAGCTCCCTACGAGCAGTACTTC
TRBD1,-,TRBV4-1,TRBJ1-3,CASSQDSTQGAGNTIYF,TGCGCCAGCAGCCAAGATTCCACACAGGGGGCTGGAAACACCATATATTTT
-,-,TRBV12-3/TRBV12-4,TRBJ2-2,CASSFGVPETGELFF,TGTGCCAGCAGTTTCGGGGTTCCCGAGACCGGGGAGCTGTTTTTT
-,few,TRBV29-1,TRBJ2-1,CSDGRVGEQFF,TGCAGCGACGGGCGGGTTGGTGAGCAGTTCTTC
TRBD1,-,TRBV20-1,TRBJ2-1,CSAPFPGQGGDEQFF,TGCAGTGCCCCCTTTCCGGGACAGGGAGGCGATGAGCAGTTCTTC
-,-,TRBV4-2,TRBJ2-3,CASSQEADTDTQYF,TGTGCCAGCAGCCAAGAAGCCGACACAGATACGCAGTATTTT
-,few,TRBV7-2,TRBJ1-2,CASSLREWGYTF,TGTGCCAGCAGCCTAAGGGAATGGGGCTACACCTTC
-,many,TRBV3-1,TRBJ1-1,CATSSRNTEAFF,TGTGCCACCTCGAGTCGGAACACTGAAGCTTTCTTT
-,many,TRBV12-3/TRBV12-4,TRBJ2-1,CASSVPTGPGYYNEQFF,TGTGCCAGCAGTGTACCCACCGGCCCGGGCTATTACAATGAGCAGTTCTTC
TRBD2,many,TRBV10-3,TRBJ2-1,CAIMGRRGGYNEQFF,TGTGCCATCATGGGCCGTCGGGGGGGGTACAATGAGCAGTTCTTC
TRBD2,many,TRBV27,TRBJ2-1,CASSLTAGDRQFF,TGTGCCAGCAGTTTAACAGCGGGAGATCGGCAGTTCTTC
-,-,TRBV7-9,TRBJ1-2,CASSLSVGTAMGYTF,TGTGCCAGCAGCTTAAGCGTGGGGACGGCTATGGGCTACACCTTC
-,few,TRBV6-1,TRBJ1-1,CASSPDSIRQYTEAFF,TGTGCCAGCAGCCCAGATTCTATACGACAGTACACTGAAGCTTTCTTT
TRBD1,-,TRBV24-1,TRBJ1-4,CATSSSRGQGGEKLFF,TGTGCCACCAGTTCCTCACGGGGACAGGGTGGTGAAAAACTGTTTTTT
-,-,TRBV24-1,TRBJ2-1,CATSDTTGGEQFF,TGTGCCACCAGTGACACCACAGGAGGTGAGCAGTTCTTC
TRBD2,-,TRBV20-1,TRBJ2-5,CSARVDSGETQYF,TGCAGTGCTAGAGTGGATAGCGGGGAGACCCAGTACTTC
TRBD2,few,TRBV29-1,TRBJ2-1,CSVEVGIEEREASNEQFF,TGCAGCGTTGAAGTCGGGATAGAGGAGCGGGAGGCGAGCAATGAGCAGTTCTTC
-,few,TRBV9,TRBJ2-5,CASSARDRETQYF,TGTGCCAGCAGCGCCCGGGATAGGGAGACCCAGTACTTC
-,-,TRBV27,TRBJ2-3,CASSFKTAGDTQYF,TGTGCCAGCAGTTTCAAGACAGCGGGAGATACGCAGTATTTT
TRBD2,-,TRBV2,TRBJ2-1,CASSELADHNEQFF,TGTGCCAGCAGTGAACTAGCGGACCACAATGAGCAGTTCTTC
-,-,TRBV28,TRBJ1-2,CASSENYGYTF,TGTGCCAGCAGTGAGAACTATGGCTACACCTTC
-,few,TRBV5-1,TRBJ1-1,CASSTGGVEAFF,TGCGCCAGCAGCACAGGAGGAGTTGAAGCTTTCTTT
-,-,TRBV12-3/TRBV12-4,TRBJ1-6,CASSSDRNYLGSPLHF,TGTGCCAGCAGTTCGGACAGAAATTATCTGGGATCACCCCTCCACTTT
-,few,TRBV25-1,TRBJ2-3,CASSDAGSTDTQYF,TGTGCCAGCAGTGATGCGGGGAGCACAGATACGCAGTATTTT
-,few,TRBV5-5,TRBJ1-6,CASSEDIQVLHF,TGTGCCAGCAGTGAGGATATTCAGGTCCTCCACTTT
-,many,TRBV12-3/TRBV12-4,TRBJ2-3,CASSYLESQYF,TGTGCCAGCAGTTATCTAGAGTCGCAGTATTTT
-,few,TRBV20-1,TRBJ1-1,CSWARRDLNTEAFF,TGCTCCTGGGCCCGCAGGGATTTGAACACTGAAGCTTTCTTT
TRBD2,-,TRBV5-6,TRBJ2-1,CASSLTGTRSNEQFF,TGTGCCAGCAGCTTGACCGGGACTAGGTCCAATGAGCAGTTCTTC
TRBD2,-,TRBV12-3/TRBV12-4,TRBJ2-5,CASRTWTSGSKKTQYF,TGTGCCAGCAGAACCTGGACTAGCGGGAGTAAAAAGACCCAGTACTTC
TRBD1,-,TRBV29-1,TRBJ2-7,CSVRSGQGTYEQYF,TGCAGCGTGAGGTCGGGACAGGGTACCTACGAGCAGTACTTC
TRBD1,many,TRBV10-1,TRBJ2-2,CASSEPPGQGITGELFF,TGCGCCAGCAGTGAGCCCCCTGGACAGGGAATCACCGGGGAGCTGTTTTTT
-,-,TRBV29-1,TRBJ1-1,CSVEDWGTGINTEAFF,TGCAGCGTTGAAGATTGGGGTACAGGGATTAACACTGAAGCTTTCTTT